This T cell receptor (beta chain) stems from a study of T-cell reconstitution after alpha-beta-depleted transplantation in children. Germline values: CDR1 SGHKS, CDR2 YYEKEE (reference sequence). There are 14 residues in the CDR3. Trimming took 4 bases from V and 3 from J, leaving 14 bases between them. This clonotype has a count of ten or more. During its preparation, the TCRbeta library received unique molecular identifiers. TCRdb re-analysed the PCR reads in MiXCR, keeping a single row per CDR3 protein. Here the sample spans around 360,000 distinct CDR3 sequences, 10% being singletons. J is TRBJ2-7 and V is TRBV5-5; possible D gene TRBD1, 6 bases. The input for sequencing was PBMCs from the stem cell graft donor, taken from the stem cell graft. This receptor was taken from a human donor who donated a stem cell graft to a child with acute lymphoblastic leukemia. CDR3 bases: TGTGCCAGCAGCGGACAGACAGGAGTCTACGAGCAGTACTTC. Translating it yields CASSGQTGVYEQYF. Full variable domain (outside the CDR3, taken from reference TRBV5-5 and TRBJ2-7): DAGVTQSPTHLIKTRGQQVTLRCSPISGHKSVSWYQQVLGQGPQFIFQYYEKEERGRGNFPDRFSARQFPNYSSELNVNALLLGDSALYLCASSGQTGVYEQYFGPGTRLTVT.